This TCR beta chain came from a study of early T cells in non-severe SARS-CoV-2 infection. TCRdb analysed the 5' RACE reads with MiXCR anew, one entry per CDR3 protein. Of 39,000 or so distinct CDR3 sequences listed, around 5.1% are singletons. This clonotype was seen many times. The CDR3 is made up of 13 amino acids. V was clipped by 5 bases and J by 5 bases, with 12 bases between them. Germline lookup yields CDR1 SEHNR and CDR2 FQNEAQ (reference sequence). The V call is TRBV7-9, the J call TRBJ2-5; D is undetermined. The sample here was whole blood, taken at baseline. This clonotype was obtained from an adult who was a healthcare worker with PCR-confirmed SARS-CoV-2 infection or an uninfected control (not recorded which). The DNA for the CDR3 is TGTGCCAGCAGCCGTCCGGAGACGGAGACCCAGTACTTC. This translates into CASSRPETETQYF.